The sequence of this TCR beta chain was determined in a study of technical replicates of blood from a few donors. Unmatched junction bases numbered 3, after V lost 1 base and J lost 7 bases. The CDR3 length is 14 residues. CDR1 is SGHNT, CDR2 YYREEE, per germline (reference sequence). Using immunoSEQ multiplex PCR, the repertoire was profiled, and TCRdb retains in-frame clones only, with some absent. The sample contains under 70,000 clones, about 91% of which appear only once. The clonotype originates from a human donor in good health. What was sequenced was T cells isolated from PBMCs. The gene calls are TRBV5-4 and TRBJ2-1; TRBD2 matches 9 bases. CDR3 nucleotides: TGTGCCAGCAGCTTGAAGCGGGGGGAAAATGAGCAGTTCTTC. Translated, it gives CASSLKRGENEQFF. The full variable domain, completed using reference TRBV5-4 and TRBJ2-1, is ETGVTQSPTHLIKTRGQQVTLRCSSQSGHNTVSWYQQALGQGPQFIFQYYREEENGRGNFPPRFSGLQFPNYSSELNVNALELDDSALYLCASSLKRGENEQFFGPGTRLTVL.